This entry lists 10 T cell receptor beta chains sequenced from one sample in a study of blood T cell repertoires in COVID-19. Profiling relied on immunoSEQ multiplex PCR, and the TCRdb table lists in-frame clones only, not all of them. This table holds fewer than 400,000 clones, around 83% found once. The specimen sequenced was peripheral blood. Receptor source: a man younger than 40 with active or convalescent COVID-19.

The chain joins TRBV4-3 to TRBJ1-4; perhaps TRBD1 as D (5 bases). CDR1 LGHNA and CDR2 YSLEER come from the germline V gene. CDR3 size: 18 residues. Trimming stripped 3 bases from V and 7 bases from J, with 24 bases between. CDR3 sequence: CASSHLTGDSPSGEKLFF. The CDR3 DNA reads as TGCGCCAGCAGCCACCTAACAGGAGACTCCCCATCTGGTGAAAAACTGTTTTTT.

This chain connects TRBV7-2 to TRBJ2-7; D is perhaps TRBD2 (6 bases). The CDR3 has 15 amino acids. V lost 1 base to trimming and J lost 0 bases, with 10 bases between them. CDR1 and CDR2 (germline): SGHTA, FQGNSA. This chain's CDR3 is CASSLGSTSSYEQYF. The CDR3 coding sequence is TGTGCCAGCAGCTTAGGTTCGACTAGCTCCTACGAGCAGTACTTC.

This clone has more than one count but fewer than ten. The chain recombines TRBV10-3 with TRBJ1-1, with D uncertain. The CDR3 has 13 residues. Looked up from germline, CDR1 is ENHRY and CDR2 is SYGVKD. The V gene lost 6 bases and the J gene lost 3 bases, with 11 bases spanning the gap. CDR3 bases: TGTGCCATCAGCGGGGAGGGTGACACTGAAGCTTTCTTT. Translated, it gives CAISGEGDTEAFF.

The J gene is TRBJ2-1, the V gene TRBV27; D ambiguous. The ends were cut back, 3 bases at V and 6 bases at J, with 3 bases in the middle. This CDR3 contains 11 residues. Germline CDR1 is MNHEY and CDR2 is SMNVEV (reference sequence). CDR3 coding DNA: TGTGCCAGCAGTTTTAGCAATGAGCAGTTCTTC. As protein: CASSFSNEQFF.

The chain links TRBV15 to TRBJ2-7; 8 positions match TRBD2. V shed 5 bases, J shed 3 bases, and the junction held 9 bases outside the gene matches. CDR1 LNHNV and CDR2 YYDKDF come from the germline V gene (reference sequence). CDR3 length equals 15 residues. Here the CDR3 reads CATSRPGTRHYEQYF. CDR3 in DNA: TGTGCCACCAGCCGTCCCGGGACTAGACACTACGAGCAGTACTTC.

This clone occurred a few times. This chain connects TRBV5-8 to TRBJ1-1, with 8 bases lining up with TRBD1. The junction had 7 bases not matched to a gene; V was cut back by 2 bases and J by 10 bases. The CDR3 runs to 13 residues. CDR1 and CDR2 (germline): SGHTS, YDEGEE. The DNA for the CDR3 is TGTGCCAGCAGCTTTCAGGGGGCGCATGGAGCTTTCTTT. This translates into CASSFQGAHGAFF.

The chain combines TRBV9 with TRBJ1-2; weak D call: TRBD1 (6 bases). The V end was cut by 4 bases, the J end by 0 bases, with 13 bases between. The CDR3 covers 15 residues. The germline V gene has CDR1 SGDLS and CDR2 YYNGEE. The CDR3 here is CASSPWTVANYGYTF. The CDR3 nucleotides read TGTGCCAGCAGCCCTTGGACAGTAGCTAACTATGGCTACACCTTC.

J is TRBJ1-2 and V is TRBV10-2; possibly TRBD1 for D (5 bases). CDR1 is WSHSY, CDR2 SAAADI, per germline. The ends were cut back, 6 bases at V and 0 bases at J, with 5 bases in the middle. The CDR3 has 12 amino acids. In DNA, the CDR3 is TGCGCCAGCAGGGGGCCTAACTATGGCTACACCTTC. It is translated as CASRGPNYGYTF.

The rearrangement joins TRBV9 to TRBJ2-6; D is unclear. This CDR3 spans 15 amino acids. The V end was cut by 4 bases, the J end by 0 bases, with 8 bases between. Germline values: CDR1 SGDLS, CDR2 YYNGEE. The CDR3 nucleotides are TGTGCCAGCAGCCGCGACTTCTCTGGGGCCAACGTCCTGACTTTC. It codes for CASSRDFSGANVLTF. Complete variable domain (other parts from reference TRBV9 and TRBJ2-6): DSGVTQTPKHLITATGQRVTLRCSPRSGDLSVYWYQQSLDQGLQFLIQYYNGEERAKGNILERFSAQQFPDLHSELNLSSLELGDSALYFCASSRDFSGANVLTFGAGSRLTVL.

The table lists this clone with a count of one. The chain uses TRBV4-3 and TRBJ1-2; TRBD1 aligns across 9 bases. Germline-derived CDR1 and CDR2 are LGHNA and YSLEER. The CDR3 totals 16 residues. Trimming took 0 bases from V and 4 from J; bases not matched to a gene: 6. The CDR3 sequence is CASSQEPGQGRYGYTF. For the CDR3, the DNA is TGCGCCAGCAGCCAAGAGCCGGGACAGGGACGCTATGGCTACACCTTC.